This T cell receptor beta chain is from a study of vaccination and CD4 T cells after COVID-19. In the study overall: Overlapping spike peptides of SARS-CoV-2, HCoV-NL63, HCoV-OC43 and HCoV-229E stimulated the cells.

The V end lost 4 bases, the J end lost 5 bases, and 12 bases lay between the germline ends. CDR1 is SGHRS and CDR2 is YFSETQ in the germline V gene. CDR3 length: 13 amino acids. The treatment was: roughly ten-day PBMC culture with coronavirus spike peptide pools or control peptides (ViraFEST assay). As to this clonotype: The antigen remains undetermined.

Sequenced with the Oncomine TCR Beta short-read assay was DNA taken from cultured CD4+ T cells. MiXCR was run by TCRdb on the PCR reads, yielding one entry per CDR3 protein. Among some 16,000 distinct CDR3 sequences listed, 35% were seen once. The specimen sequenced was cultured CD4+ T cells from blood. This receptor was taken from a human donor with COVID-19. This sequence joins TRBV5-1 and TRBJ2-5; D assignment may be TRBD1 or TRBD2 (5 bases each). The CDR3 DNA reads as TGCGCCAGCAGCCGTGGGGGAGAGGAGACCCAGTACTTC. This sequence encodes CASSRGGEETQYF.